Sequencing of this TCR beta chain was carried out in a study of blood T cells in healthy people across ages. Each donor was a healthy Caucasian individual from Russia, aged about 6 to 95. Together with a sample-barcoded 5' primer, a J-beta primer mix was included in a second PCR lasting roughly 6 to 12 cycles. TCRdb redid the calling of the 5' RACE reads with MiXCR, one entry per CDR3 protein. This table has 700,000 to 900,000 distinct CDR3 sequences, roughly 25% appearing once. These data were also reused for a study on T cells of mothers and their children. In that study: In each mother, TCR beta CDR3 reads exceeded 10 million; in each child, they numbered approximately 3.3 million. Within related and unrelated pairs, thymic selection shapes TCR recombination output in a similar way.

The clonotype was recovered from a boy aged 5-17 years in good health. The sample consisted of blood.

CDR3 DNA: TGTGCCAGCAGCGTCGATAAGGGACCACCCTATCGCGATGAGCAGTTCTTC. Protein product: CASSVDKGPPYRDEQFF. This chain joins TRBV9 and TRBJ2-1; either TRBD1 or TRBD2 may supply D (5 bases each). Germline CDR1 reads SGDLS; CDR2 reads YYNGEE. V was pared by 2 bases and J by 8 bases, with 23 bases between. This CDR3 has 17 amino acids.